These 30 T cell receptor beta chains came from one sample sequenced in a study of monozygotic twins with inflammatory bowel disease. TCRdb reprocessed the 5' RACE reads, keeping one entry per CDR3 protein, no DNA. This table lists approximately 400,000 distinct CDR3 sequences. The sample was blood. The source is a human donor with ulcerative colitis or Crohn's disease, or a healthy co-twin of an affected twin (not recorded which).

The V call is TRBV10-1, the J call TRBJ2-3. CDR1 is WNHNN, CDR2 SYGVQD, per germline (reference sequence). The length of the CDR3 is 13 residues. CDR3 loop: CASSARGTDTQYF.

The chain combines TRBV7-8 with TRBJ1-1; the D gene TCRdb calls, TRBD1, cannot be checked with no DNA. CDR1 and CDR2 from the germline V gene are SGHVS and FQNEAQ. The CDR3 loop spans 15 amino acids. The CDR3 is CASSTTGAGGTEAFF.

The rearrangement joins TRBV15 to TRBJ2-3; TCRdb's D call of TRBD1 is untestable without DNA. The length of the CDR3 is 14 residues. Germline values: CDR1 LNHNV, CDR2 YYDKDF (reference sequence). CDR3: CATSTGTISDTQYF.

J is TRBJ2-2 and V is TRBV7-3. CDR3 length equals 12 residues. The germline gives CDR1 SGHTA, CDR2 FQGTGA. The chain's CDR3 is CASSIGAGELFF.

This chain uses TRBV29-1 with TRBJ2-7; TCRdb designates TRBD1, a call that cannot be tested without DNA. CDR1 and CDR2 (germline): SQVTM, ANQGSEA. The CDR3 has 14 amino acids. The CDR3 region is CSVTVGGRGYEQYF.

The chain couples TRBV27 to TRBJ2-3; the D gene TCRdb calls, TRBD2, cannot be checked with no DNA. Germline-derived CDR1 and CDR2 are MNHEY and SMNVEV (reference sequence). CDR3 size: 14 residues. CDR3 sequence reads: CASSFERSTDTQYF.

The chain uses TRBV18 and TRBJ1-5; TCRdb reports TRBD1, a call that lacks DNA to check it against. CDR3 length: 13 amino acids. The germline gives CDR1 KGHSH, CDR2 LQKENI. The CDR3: CASSPQGNQPQHF.

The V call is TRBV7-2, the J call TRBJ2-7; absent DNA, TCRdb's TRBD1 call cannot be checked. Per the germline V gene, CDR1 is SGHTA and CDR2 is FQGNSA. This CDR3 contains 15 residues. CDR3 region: CASSLVGQENYEQYF.

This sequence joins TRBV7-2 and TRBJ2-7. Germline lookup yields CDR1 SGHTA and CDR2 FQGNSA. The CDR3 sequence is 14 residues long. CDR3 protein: CASSHSRDSYEQYF.

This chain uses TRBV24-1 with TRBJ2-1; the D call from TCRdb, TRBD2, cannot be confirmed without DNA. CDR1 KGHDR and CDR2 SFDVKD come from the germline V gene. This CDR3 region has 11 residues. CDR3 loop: CATSGPSEQFF.

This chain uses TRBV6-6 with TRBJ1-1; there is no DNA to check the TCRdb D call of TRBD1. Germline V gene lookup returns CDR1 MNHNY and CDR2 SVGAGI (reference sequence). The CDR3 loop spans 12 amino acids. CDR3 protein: CASSANRAEAFF.

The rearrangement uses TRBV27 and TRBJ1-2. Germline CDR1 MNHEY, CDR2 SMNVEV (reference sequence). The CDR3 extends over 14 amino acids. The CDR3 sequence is CASSFRATSYGYTF.

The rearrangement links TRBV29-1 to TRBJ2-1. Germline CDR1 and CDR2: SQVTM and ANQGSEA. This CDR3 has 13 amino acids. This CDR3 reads CSARNTAYNEQFF.

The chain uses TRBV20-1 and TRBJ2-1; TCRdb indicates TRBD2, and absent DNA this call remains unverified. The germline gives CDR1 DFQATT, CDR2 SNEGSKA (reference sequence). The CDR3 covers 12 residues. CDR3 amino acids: CSATGGRNEQFF.

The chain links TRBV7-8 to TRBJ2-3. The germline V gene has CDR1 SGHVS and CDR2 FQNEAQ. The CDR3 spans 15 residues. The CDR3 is CASSFSIPSTDTQYF.

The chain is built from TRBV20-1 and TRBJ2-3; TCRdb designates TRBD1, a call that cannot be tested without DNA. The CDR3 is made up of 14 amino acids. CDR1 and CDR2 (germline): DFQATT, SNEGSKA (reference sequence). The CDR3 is CSARDWSGADTQYF.

The CDR3 here is CSACSLQGAYNEQFF. The chain is built from TRBV20-1 and TRBJ2-1; the D call of TRBD1 rests on TCRdb alone, since no DNA is present to check it. The CDR3 is 15 residues long. Germline V gives CDR1 DFQATT, CDR2 SNEGSKA (reference sequence).

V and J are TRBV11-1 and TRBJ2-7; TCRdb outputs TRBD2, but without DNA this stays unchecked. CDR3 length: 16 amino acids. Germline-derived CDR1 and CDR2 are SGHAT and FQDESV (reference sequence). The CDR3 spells CASSLGHSGRIREQYF.

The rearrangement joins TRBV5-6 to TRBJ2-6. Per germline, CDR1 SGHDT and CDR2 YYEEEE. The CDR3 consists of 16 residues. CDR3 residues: CASSRTASSGANVLTF.

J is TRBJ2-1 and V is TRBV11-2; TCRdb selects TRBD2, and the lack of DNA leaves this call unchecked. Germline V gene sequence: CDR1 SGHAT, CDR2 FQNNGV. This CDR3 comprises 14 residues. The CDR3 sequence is CASSLEYGPSRQFF.

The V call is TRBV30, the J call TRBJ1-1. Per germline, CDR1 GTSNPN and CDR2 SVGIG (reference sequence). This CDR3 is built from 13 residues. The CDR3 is CAWSLGLGTEAFF.

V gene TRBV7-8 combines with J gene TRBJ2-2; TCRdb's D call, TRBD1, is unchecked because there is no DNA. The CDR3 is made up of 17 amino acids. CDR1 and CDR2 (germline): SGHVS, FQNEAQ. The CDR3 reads CASSFTTGTGSRGELFF. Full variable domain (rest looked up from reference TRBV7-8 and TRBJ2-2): GAGVSQSPRYKVAKRGQDVALRCDPISGHVSLFWYQQALGQGPEFLTYFQNEAQLDKSGLPSDRFFAERPEGSVSTLKIQRTQQEDSAVYLCASSFTTGTGSRGELFFGEGSRLTVL.

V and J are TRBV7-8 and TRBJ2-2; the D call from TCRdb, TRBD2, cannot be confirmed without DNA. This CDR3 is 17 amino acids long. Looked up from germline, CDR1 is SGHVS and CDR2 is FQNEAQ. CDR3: CASIQGLAATNTGELFF.

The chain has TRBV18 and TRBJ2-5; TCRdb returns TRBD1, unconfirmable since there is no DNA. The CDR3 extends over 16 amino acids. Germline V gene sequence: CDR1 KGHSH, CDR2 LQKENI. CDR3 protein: CASSPPGTGQGETQYF.

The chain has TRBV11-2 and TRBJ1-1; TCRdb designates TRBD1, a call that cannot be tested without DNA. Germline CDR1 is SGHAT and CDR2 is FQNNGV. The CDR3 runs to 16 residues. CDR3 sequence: CASSNVLRGPIGKAFF.

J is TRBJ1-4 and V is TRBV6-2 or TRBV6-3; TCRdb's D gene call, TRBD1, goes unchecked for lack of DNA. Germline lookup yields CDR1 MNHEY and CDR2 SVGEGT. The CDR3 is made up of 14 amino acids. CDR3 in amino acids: CASSPRESHEKLFF.

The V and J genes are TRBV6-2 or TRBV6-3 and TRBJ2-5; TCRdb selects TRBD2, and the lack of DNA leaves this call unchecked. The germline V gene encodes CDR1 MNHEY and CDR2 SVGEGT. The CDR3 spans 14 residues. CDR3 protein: CASIRLRGQETQYF.

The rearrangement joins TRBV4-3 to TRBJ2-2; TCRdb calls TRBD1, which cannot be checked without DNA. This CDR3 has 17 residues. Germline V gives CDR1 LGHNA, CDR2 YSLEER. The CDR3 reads CASSPKLGGGRTGELFF.

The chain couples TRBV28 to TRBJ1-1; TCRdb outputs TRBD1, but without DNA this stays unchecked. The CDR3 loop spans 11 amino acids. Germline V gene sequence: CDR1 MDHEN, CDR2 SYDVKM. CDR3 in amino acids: CASQQGPEAFF.

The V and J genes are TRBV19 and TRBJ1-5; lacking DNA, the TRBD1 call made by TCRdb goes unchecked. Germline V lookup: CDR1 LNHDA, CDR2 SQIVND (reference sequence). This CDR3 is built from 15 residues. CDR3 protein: CASSWGVTGNQPQHF.